The source of this T cell receptor beta chain is a study of cytomegalovirus exposure and HLA in healthy donors. The PCR employed 60 Vbeta primers together with 13 Jbeta primers. Clones were sequenced by immunoSEQ multiplex PCR, and TCRdb holds only the in-frame ones, with some missing. This table has under 250,000 clones, approximately 85% appearing once. Turning to this clone: What it binds is not known.

Regarding the study as a whole: CMV serostatus was the sole immune exposure data available. Sequences of the TCR beta chain were said to predict the HLA-A and HLA-B alleles of most subjects accurately.

The CDR3 runs 17 residues. Germline V lookup: CDR1 SGHAT, CDR2 FQNNGV. V lost 5 bases and J lost 3; bases outside the gene matches: 11. The clonotype comes from a woman in her forties or fifties in good health and CMV-seronegative. This chain uses TRBV11-2 with TRBJ1-3, with 9 bases lining up with TRBD1. The sample consisted of PBMCs. The CDR3, as DNA: TGTGCCAGCAGCCCTTCGCCGGGACAGGGTGATGGAAACACCATATATTTT. It translates to CASSPSPGQGDGNTIYF.